The 2 T cell receptor beta chains in this list originate from one sample, sequenced in a study of CD8 T cells in Susac syndrome. Random-hexamer reverse transcription was applied to roughly 0.5 to 1 ug RNA. MiXCR, applied by TCRdb to the immunoSEQ multiplex PCR reads, yields one record per CDR3 protein. The table has 150,000 to 200,000 distinct CDR3 sequences, 80% to 95% seen once. Sequencing was carried out using CD4+ T cells from PBMCs. These receptors all come from a human donor in good health.

Details on this clonotype: Relative to the germline gene, one junction end is altered; a read error may explain this. The chain couples TRBV3-1 to TRBJ2-4; D gene uncertain. Germline V lookup: CDR1 LGHDT, CDR2 YNNKEL (reference sequence). The CDR3 spans 15 residues. The CDR3 coding sequence is TGTGCCAACAGCCAAGATGTGGGTACCAAAAACATTCAGTACTTC. This encodes CANSQDVGTKNIQYF.

The chain has TRBV10-3 and TRBJ2-4; D is ambiguous. Trimming removed 6 bases from V and 10 bases from J, with 19 bases in between. Germline V gene sequence: CDR1 ENHRY, CDR2 SYGVKD. This CDR3 has 14 residues. The CDR3 is CAISQDGTSWIQYF. The CDR3 nucleotides read TGTGCCATCAGCCAGGACGGAACCTCTTGGATTCAGTACTTC.